Each of the 5 T cell receptor beta chains below was sequenced from the same sample in a study of OX40 agonist ivuxolimab in advanced cancers. Method: immunoSEQ multiplex PCR; TCRdb's copy keeps in-frame clones and lacks some. This table has approximately 79,000 clones, around 87% appearing once. The sequenced sample was CD4+ or CD8+ T cells sorted from blood, obtained in a trial of the OX40 agonist ivuxolimab. These receptors all come from an adult with an advanced solid tumor such as melanoma, head and neck, liver or kidney cancer.

This chain connects TRBV6-1 to TRBJ1-1; D remains unclear. The CDR3 spans 13 residues. The germline V gene has CDR1 MNHNS and CDR2 SASEGT. The V end lost 7 bases, the J end lost 3 bases, and 12 bases lay between the germline ends. CDR3 sequence: CASTGDSYTEAFF. The CDR3 DNA follows: TGTGCCAGCACGGGAGACTCTTACACTGAAGCTTTCTTT.

The chain is built from TRBV11-2 and TRBJ1-1; D uncertain. V was trimmed by 1 base and J by 5 bases, leaving 8 bases between them. The CDR3 consists of 13 residues. Per the germline V gene, CDR1 is SGHAT and CDR2 is FQNNGV. CDR3 DNA: TGTGCCAGCAGCTTAGTTAGTGAGACTGAAGCTTTCTTT. Amino acid sequence: CASSLVSETEAFF.

The rearrangement uses TRBV7-2 and TRBJ1-5, with a tentative D call TRBD1 (5 bases). CDR3 length: 14 residues. The V end lost 5 bases, the J end lost 7 bases, and 15 bases lay between the germline ends. Germline loops: CDR1 SGHTA, CDR2 FQGNSA. This chain's CDR3 is CASSPRQGYQPQHF. CDR3 coding DNA: TGTGCCAGCAGCCCCCGGCAGGGATACCAGCCCCAGCATTTT.

This chain connects TRBV5-6 to TRBJ1-1; TRBD1 matches 9 bases. This CDR3 is 15 amino acids long. Germline V gene sequence: CDR1 SGHDT, CDR2 YYEEEE. The junction had 5 bases not matched to a gene; V was cut back by 0 bases and J by 5 bases. The CDR3 sequence: CASSLAGTGLTEAFF. The CDR3 nucleotides are TGTGCCAGCAGCTTGGCCGGGACAGGGTTAACTGAAGCTTTCTTT.

This chain links TRBV5-6 with TRBJ1-5, with TRBD1 identical over 10 bases. This CDR3 has 16 residues. Germline lookup yields CDR1 SGHDT and CDR2 YYEEEE. Trimming at V came to 3 bases and at J to 6 bases, leaving 9 bases not matched to a gene. This chain's CDR3 is CASSSYDRGLVQPQHF. CDR3 nucleotide sequence: TGTGCCAGCAGCTCGTACGACAGGGGGCTGGTTCAGCCCCAGCATTTT.